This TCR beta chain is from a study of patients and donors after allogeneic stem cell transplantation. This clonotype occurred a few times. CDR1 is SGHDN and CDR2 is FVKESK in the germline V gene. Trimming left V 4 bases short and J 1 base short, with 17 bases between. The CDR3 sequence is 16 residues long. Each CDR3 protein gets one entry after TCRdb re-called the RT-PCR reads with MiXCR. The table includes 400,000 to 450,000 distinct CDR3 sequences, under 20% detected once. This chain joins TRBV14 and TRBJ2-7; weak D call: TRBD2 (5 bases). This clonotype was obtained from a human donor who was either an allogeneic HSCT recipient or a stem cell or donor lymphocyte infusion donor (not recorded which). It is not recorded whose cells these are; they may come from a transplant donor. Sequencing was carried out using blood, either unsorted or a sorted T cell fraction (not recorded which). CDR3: CASSRRRSGPSYEQYF. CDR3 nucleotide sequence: TGTGCCAGCAGCCGGAGGAGGTCAGGACCTTCCTACGAGCAGTACTTC.